This T cell receptor (beta chain) was recovered during a study of low-dose radiotherapy and immunotherapy resistance in tumors. Trimming shortened V by 7 bases and J by 0 bases, and 12 bases separated the two germline ends. This CDR3 contains 15 residues. The sample holds many counts of this clonotype. As for time point: before trial treatment. Patients eligible had advanced solid tumors without tumor-infiltrating lymphocytes. With a V-primer adapter and a constant-region primer, TCRs were amplified for roughly 20 PCR cycles. Each CDR3 protein gets one entry after TCRdb re-called the reads with MiXCR. Of tens of thousands of distinct CDR3 sequences in the sample, 12% are singletons; the top ten hold roughly 6.2%.

This material consisted of PBMCs, taken before treatment. The rearrangement uses TRBV12-3 or TRBV12-4 and TRBJ2-2; D is possibly TRBD1 or TRBD2 (5 bases each). The receptor was derived from a female donor with ovarian cancer. CDR3 sequence: CASTRVGANTGELFF. As DNA, the CDR3 is TGTGCCAGCACCCGGGTGGGGGCGAACACCGGGGAGCTGTTTTTT.